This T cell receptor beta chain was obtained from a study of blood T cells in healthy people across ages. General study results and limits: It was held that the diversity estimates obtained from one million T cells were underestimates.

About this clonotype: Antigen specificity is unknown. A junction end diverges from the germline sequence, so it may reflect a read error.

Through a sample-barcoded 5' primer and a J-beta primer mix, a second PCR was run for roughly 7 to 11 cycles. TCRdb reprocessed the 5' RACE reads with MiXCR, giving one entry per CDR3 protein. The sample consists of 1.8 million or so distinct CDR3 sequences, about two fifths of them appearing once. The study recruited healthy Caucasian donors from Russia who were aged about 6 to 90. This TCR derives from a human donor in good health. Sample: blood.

CDR3 sequence (DNA): TGCGGCGTTGATGGCCCCTCTGGGGCCAACGTCCTGACTTTC. It yields the protein CGVDGPSGANVLTF. The chain is built from TRBV29-1 and TRBJ2-6; unclear D gene. In germline, CDR1 is SQVTM, CDR2 ANQGSEA. There are 14 residues in the CDR3.